This passage covers 13 T cell receptor beta chains from one sample sequenced in a study of shared clonotypes between healthy human individuals (TCRdb year 2020). The method behind the library was the immunoSEQ multiplex PCR assay. In its TCRdb copy, this immuneACCESS table keeps in-frame sequences only and misses some clones. Where compared with another copy, unresolved V genes explain less than half of these, and the others have no known cause. A total of some 2,000,000 clones appear in this sample, roughly 96% of them only once. More than 0.1% of the sample lies in the top ten. The source material was naive CD4+ T cells sorted from blood. The label giving this sample's cell subset or site can be read as: CD45RA+ positively selected. The receptors come from a man younger than 35 in good health.

V and J are TRBV7-2 and TRBJ2-2; D may be TRBD2 (5 bases). V lost 0 bases and J lost 1, with 9 bases in between. Germline CDR1 is SGHTA and CDR2 is FQGNSA. The CDR3 covers 16 residues. The CDR3, as DNA: TGTGCCAGCAGCTTAGCGTCTAGCAAGAACACCGGGGAGCTGTTTTTT. It is translated as CASSLASSKNTGELFF.

The rearrangement joins TRBV19 to TRBJ2-7; D might be TRBD1 (5 bases). The ends were cut back, 3 bases at V and 2 bases at J, with 14 bases in the middle. CDR3 length equals 15 residues. Looked up from germline, CDR1 is LNHDA and CDR2 is SQIVND (reference sequence). The CDR3 is CASSMAWGGTYEQYF. CDR3 DNA sequence: TGTGCCAGTAGTATGGCCTGGGGCGGAACCTACGAGCAGTACTTC.

The genes are TRBV12-5 and TRBJ2-1, with D perhaps TRBD2 (6 bases). The CDR3 covers 16 residues. The V end lost 0 bases, the J end lost 3 bases, and 12 bases lay between the germline ends. Germline loops: CDR1 LGHNT, CDR2 FRNRAP. In DNA, the CDR3 is TGTGCTAGTGGTTTGGTACCGGGACTGGACTACAATGAGCAGTTCTTC. Encoded protein: CASGLVPGLDYNEQFF. Together with reference TRBV12-5 and TRBJ2-1, the CDR3 gives the full variable domain: DARVTQTPRHKVTEMGQEVTMRCQPILGHNTVFWYRQTMMQGLELLAYFRNRAPLDDSGMPKDRFSAEMPDATLATLKIQPSEPRDSAVYFCASGLVPGLDYNEQFFGPGTRLTVL.

V is TRBV5-1 and J is TRBJ2-7; 9 bases map to TRBD1. CDR3 length: 15 residues. Germline V gene data show CDR1 as SGHRS and CDR2 as YFSETQ. The V and J ends lost 2 bases and 4 bases, in that order; junction bases with no gene match: 7. In DNA form, the CDR3 reads TGCGCCAGCAGCTTATGGACGGGACAGGGTTACGAGCAGTACTTC. Protein: CASSLWTGQGYEQYF. The full variable domain, rest sourced from reference TRBV5-1 and TRBJ2-7, is KAGVTQTPRYLIKTRGQQVTLSCSPISGHRSVSWYQQTPGQGLQFLFEYFSETQRNKGNFPGRFSGRQFSNSRSEMNVSTLELGDSALYLCASSLWTGQGYEQYFGPGTRLTVT.

This chain links TRBV19 with TRBJ2-1; 11 nucleotides line up with TRBD2. The CDR3 runs to 17 residues. Germline loops: CDR1 LNHDA, CDR2 SQIVND (reference sequence). V shed 4 bases and J 10 bases; nucleotides not matched to a gene: 15. CDR3 residues: CASSNIPGTSGVIEQFF. The DNA of the CDR3 is TGTGCCAGTAGTAATATCCCCGGGACTAGCGGCGTAATCGAGCAGTTCTTC.

This chain joins TRBV5-1 and TRBJ2-7; a weak D match, TRBD1 (5 bases). The CDR3 length is 14 residues. Germline CDR1 is SGHRS and CDR2 is YFSETQ. The germline V and J ends were trimmed by 0 bases and 3 bases, with 10 bases remaining between them. The CDR3, as DNA: TGCGCCAGCAGCTTGGCCTCGACAGACTACGAGCAGTACTTC. As protein: CASSLASTDYEQYF.

The V call is TRBV2, the J call TRBJ1-2, with unresolved D. V lost 2 bases and J 8 bases, leaving 9 bases between the germline ends. CDR1 SNHLY and CDR2 FYNNEI come from the germline V gene. The CDR3 is 12 amino acids. CDR3 region: CASSELGNGYTF. DNA for the CDR3: TGTGCCAGCAGTGAATTAGGGAACGGCTACACCTTC.

The chain recombines TRBV5-4 with TRBJ2-5, with 12 bases that match TRBD2. Trimming cost V 3 bases and J 5 bases; bases outside gene matches: 8. The germline V gene encodes CDR1 SGHNT and CDR2 YYREEE (reference sequence). The CDR3 sequence is 16 residues long. The CDR3 loop reads CASSSRLAGAAETQYF. The CDR3 region has the DNA TGTGCCAGCAGCTCCAGACTAGCGGGAGCGGCGGAGACCCAGTACTTC.

Worth noting for this clone: The same CDR3 also results from other DNA sequences found in this sample. This chain links TRBV5-1 with TRBJ2-5; tentatively, D is TRBD1 or TRBD2 (5 bases each). Germline V gives CDR1 SGHRS, CDR2 YFSETQ. The germline V and J ends were trimmed by 0 bases and 2 bases, with 8 bases remaining between them. The CDR3 is 14 residues long. Written as DNA, the CDR3 is TGCGCCAGCAGCTTGGGGGGACGGCAAGAGACCCAGTACTTC. Translating it yields CASSLGGRQETQYF.

The rearrangement uses TRBV6-5 and TRBJ2-7; 11 bases match TRBD1. The CDR3 runs to 15 residues. V lost 5 bases, J lost 1 base, and 4 bases stayed unmatched. Germline values: CDR1 MNHEY, CDR2 SVGAGI. The CDR3 bases are TGTGCCAGCAGTCGAGGGGACAGGGGGTCCTACGAGCAGTACTTC. Residues: CASSRGDRGSYEQYF.

The gene calls are TRBV7-8 and TRBJ2-7; 7 positions match TRBD2. The germline CDR1 and CDR2 sequences are SGHVS and FQNEAQ. J gave up 9 bases and V 1 base, and 12 bases lay outside the gene matches. CDR3 length: 15 amino acids. This CDR3 is CASSLGMAGVTPQYF. CDR3 in DNA: TGTGCCAGCAGCTTAGGTATGGCGGGAGTAACTCCGCAGTACTTC.

V is TRBV28 and J is TRBJ2-4; unclear D gene. The V end was cut by 3 bases, the J end by 3 bases, with 6 bases between. Germline values: CDR1 MDHEN, CDR2 SYDVKM. CDR3 length: 13 amino acids. Written as DNA, the CDR3 is TGTGCCAGCAGTTTGGGGTACAAAAACATTCAGTACTTC. Protein product: CASSLGYKNIQYF.

The chain combines TRBV18 with TRBJ1-1; D might be TRBD1 (6 bases). Germline lookup yields CDR1 KGHSH and CDR2 LQKENI. Trimming removed 0 bases at V and 5 bases at J, with 13 bases between. CDR3 length: 15 amino acids. CDR3 nucleotides: TGTGCCAGCTCACCACCGACGGGGGCAAGAACTGAAGCTTTCTTT. Translation gives CASSPPTGARTEAFF. Using reference TRBV18 and TRBJ1-1 for the parts outside the CDR3, the full variable domain is NAGVMQNPRHLVRRRGQEARLRCSPMKGHSHVYWYRQLPEEGLKFMVYLQKENIIDESGMPKERFSAEFPKEGPSILRIQQVVRGDSAAYFCASSPPTGARTEAFFGQGTRLTVV.